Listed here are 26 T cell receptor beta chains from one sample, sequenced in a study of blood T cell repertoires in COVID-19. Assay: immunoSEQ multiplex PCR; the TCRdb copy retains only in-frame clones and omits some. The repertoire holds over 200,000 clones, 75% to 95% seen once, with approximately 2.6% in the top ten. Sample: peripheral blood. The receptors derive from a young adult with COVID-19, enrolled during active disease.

The CDR3 is CASSPPPSRYEQYF. In DNA, the CDR3 is TGTGCCAGCAGCCCCCCCCCAAGTCGGTACGAGCAGTACTTC. The V and J genes are TRBV5-6 and TRBJ2-7, with unresolved D. The CDR3 totals 14 residues. The germline V and J ends were trimmed by 4 bases and 4 bases, with 15 bases remaining between them. Germline CDR1 SGHDT, CDR2 YYEEEE.

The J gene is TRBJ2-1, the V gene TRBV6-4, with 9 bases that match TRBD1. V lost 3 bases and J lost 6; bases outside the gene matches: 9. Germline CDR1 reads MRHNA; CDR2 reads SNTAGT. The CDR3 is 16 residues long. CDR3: CASSDSGTGFPNEQFF. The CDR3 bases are TGTGCCAGCAGTGATTCCGGGACAGGGTTCCCCAATGAGCAGTTCTTC.

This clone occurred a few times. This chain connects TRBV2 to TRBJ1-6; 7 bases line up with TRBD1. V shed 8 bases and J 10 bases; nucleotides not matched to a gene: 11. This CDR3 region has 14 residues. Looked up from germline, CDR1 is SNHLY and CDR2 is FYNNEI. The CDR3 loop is CASGLQGGHSPLHF. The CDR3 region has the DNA TGTGCCAGCGGACTGCAGGGGGGCCACTCACCCCTCCACTTT.

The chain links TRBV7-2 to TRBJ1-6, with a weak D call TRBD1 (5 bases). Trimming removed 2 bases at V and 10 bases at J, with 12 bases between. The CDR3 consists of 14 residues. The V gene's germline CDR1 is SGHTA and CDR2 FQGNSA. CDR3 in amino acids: CASSLLQGLSPLHF. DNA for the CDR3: TGTGCCAGCAGCTTACTCCAGGGTTTGTCACCCCTCCACTTT.

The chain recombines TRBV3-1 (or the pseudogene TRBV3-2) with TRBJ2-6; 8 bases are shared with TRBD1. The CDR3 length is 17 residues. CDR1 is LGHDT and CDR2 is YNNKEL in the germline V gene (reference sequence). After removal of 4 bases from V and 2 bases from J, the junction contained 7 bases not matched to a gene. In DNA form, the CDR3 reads TGTGCCAGCAGCCGCTCCTCAGGGGGCCCTGGGGCCAACGTCCTGACTTTC. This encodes CASSRSSGGPGANVLTF.

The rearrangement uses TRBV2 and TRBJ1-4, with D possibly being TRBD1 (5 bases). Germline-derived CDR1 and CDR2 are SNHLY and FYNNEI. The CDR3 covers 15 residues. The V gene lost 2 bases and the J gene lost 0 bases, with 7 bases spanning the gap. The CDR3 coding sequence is TGTGCCAGCAGTGAAATAGGGGCAACTAATGAAAAACTGTTTTTT. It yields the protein CASSEIGATNEKLFF. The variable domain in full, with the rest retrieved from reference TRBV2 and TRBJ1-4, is EPEVTQTPSHQVTQMGQEVILRCVPISNHLYFYWYRQILGQKVEFLVSFYNNEISEKSEIFDDQFSVERPDGSNFTLKIRSTKLEDSAMYFCASSEIGATNEKLFFGSGTQLSVL.

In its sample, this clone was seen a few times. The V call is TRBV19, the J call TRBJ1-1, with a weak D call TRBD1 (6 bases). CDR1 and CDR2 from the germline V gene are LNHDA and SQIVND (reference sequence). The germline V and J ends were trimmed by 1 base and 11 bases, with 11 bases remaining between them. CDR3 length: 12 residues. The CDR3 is CASSIVGTIAFF. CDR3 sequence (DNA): TGTGCCAGTAGTATAGTCGGGACAATTGCTTTCTTT.

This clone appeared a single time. The CDR3 DNA is TGTGCCAGTAGTATAGGAGGACTAGCGGGAATCCTGGAGACCCAGTACTTC. It encodes CASSIGGLAGILETQYF. The V call is TRBV19, the J call TRBJ2-5, with 12 bases fitting TRBD2. Germline-derived CDR1 and CDR2 are LNHDA and SQIVND (reference sequence). V shed 1 base, J shed 5 bases, and the junction held 8 bases outside the gene matches. The CDR3 runs to 17 residues.

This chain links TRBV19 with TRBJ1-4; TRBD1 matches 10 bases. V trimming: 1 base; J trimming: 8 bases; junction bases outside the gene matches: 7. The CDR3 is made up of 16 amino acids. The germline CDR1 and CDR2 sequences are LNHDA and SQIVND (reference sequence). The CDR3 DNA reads TGTGCCAGTAGTATAGGCTGGACAGGGGGAGAGGAAAAACTGTTTTTT. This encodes CASSIGWTGGEEKLFF.

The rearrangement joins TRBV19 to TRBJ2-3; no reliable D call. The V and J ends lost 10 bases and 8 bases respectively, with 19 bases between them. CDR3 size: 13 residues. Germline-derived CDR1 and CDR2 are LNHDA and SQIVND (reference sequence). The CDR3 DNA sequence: TGTGCCACCCGAGATCGGTGGTACGGTACGCAGTATTTT. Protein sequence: CATRDRWYGTQYF.

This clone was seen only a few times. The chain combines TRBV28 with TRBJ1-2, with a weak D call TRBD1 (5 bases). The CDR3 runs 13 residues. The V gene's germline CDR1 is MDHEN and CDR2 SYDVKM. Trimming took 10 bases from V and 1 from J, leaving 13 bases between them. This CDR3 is CATQRGDNYGYTF. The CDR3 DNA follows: TGTGCCACCCAACGGGGGGATAACTATGGCTACACCTTC.

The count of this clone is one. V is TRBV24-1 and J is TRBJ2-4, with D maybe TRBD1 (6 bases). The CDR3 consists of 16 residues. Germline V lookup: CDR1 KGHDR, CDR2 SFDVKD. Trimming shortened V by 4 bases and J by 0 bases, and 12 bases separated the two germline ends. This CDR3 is CATSENRAEAKNIQYF. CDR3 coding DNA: TGTGCCACCAGTGAAAACAGGGCGGAAGCCAAAAACATTCAGTACTTC.

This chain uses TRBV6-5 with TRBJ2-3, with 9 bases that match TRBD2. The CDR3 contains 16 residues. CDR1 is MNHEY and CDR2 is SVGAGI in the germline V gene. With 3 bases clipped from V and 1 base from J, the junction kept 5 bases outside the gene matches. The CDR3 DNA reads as TGTGCCAGCAGTTATTTAGCGGGAGCGGGCACAGATACGCAGTATTTT. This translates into CASSYLAGAGTDTQYF.

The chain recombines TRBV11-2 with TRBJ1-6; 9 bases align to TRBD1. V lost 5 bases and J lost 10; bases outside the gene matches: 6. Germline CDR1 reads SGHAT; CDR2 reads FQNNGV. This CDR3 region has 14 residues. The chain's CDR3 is CASSAGQGYSPLHF. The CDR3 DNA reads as TGTGCCAGCAGCGCGGGACAGGGATACTCACCCCTCCACTTT.

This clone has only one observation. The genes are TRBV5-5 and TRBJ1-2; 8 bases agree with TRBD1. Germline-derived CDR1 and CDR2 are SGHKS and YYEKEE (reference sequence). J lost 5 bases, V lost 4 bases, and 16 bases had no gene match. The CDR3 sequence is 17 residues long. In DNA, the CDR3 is TGTGCCAGCAGCAAAAACTGGGACAGGATAGAGGTATATGGCTACACCTTC. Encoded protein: CASSKNWDRIEVYGYTF. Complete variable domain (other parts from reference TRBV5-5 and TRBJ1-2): DAGVTQSPTHLIKTRGQQVTLRCSPISGHKSVSWYQQVLGQGPQFIFQYYEKEERGRGNFPDRFSARQFPNYSSELNVNALLLGDSALYLCASSKNWDRIEVYGYTFGSGTRLTVV.

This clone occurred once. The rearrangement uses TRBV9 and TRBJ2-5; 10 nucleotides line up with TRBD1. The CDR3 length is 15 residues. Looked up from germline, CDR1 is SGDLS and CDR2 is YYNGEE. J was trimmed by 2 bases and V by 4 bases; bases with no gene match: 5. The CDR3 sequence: CASSPRDRGQETQYF. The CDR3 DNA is TGTGCCAGCAGCCCCCGGGACAGGGGACAAGAGACCCAGTACTTC.

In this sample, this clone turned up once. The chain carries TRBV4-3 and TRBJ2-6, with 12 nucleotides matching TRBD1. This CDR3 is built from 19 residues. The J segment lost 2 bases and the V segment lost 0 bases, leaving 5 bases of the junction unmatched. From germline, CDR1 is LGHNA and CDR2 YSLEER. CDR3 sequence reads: CASSQDLGDRGPGANVLTF. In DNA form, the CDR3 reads TGCGCCAGCAGCCAAGATTTGGGGGACAGGGGGCCTGGGGCCAACGTCCTGACTTTC.

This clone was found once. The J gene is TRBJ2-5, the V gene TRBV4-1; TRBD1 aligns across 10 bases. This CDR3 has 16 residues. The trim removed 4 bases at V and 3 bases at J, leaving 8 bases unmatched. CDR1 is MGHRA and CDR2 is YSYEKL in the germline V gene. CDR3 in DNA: TGCGCCAGCAGCCCCCGAACGGACAGGGGGAAAGAGACCCAGTACTTC. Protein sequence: CASSPRTDRGKETQYF.

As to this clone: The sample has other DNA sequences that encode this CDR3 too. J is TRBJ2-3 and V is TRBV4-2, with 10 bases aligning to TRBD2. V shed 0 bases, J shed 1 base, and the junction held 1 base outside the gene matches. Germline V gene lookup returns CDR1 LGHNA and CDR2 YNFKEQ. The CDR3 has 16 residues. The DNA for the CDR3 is TGTGCCAGCAGCCAAGATCTAGCGGGAGGCACAGATACGCAGTATTTT. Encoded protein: CASSQDLAGGTDTQYF.

For the CDR3, the DNA is TGTGCCAGCAGCTTATGCGCACCTGAGGAGACCCAGTACTTC. This encodes CASSLCAPEETQYF. V and J are TRBV7-4 and TRBJ2-5; D remains ambiguous. Germline-derived CDR1 and CDR2 are SGHVT and SQSDAQ. CDR3 length equals 14 residues. V lost 2 bases and J lost 5, with 12 bases in between. The variable domain in full, completed from reference TRBV7-4 and TRBJ2-5, reads GAGVSQSPRYKVAKRGRDVALRCDSISGHVTLYWYRQTLGQGSEVLTYSQSDAQRDKSGRPSGRFSAERPERSVSTLKIQRTEQGDSAVYLCASSLCAPEETQYFGPGTRLLVL.

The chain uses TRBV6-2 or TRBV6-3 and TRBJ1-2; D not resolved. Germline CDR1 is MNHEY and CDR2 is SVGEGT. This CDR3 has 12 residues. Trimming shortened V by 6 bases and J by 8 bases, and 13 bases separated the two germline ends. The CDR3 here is CASSERVFGYTF. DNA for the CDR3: TGTGCCAGCAGCGAACGGGTCTTCGGCTACACCTTC.

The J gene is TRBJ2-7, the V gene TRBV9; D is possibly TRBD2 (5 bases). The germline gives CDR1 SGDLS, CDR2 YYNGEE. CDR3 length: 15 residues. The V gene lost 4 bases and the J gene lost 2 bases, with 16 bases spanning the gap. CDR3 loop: CASSLSEGATYEQYF. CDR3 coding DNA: TGTGCCAGCAGCCTTAGCGAGGGAGCGACCTACGAGCAGTACTTC.

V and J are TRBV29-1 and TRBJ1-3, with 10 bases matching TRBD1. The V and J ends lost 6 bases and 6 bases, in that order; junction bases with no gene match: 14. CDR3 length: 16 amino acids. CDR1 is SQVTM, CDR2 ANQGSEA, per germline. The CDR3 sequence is CSVPGQGTRGENTIYF. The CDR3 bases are TGCAGCGTCCCGGGACAGGGGACAAGGGGGGAAAACACCATATATTTT.

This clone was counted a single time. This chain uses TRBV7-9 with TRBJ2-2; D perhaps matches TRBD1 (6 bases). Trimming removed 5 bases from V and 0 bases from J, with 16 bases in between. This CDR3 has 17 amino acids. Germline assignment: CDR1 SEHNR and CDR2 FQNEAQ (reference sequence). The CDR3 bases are TGTGCCAGCAGCCCACGACCCGGGACACCGAACACCGGGGAGCTGTTTTTT. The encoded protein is CASSPRPGTPNTGELFF.

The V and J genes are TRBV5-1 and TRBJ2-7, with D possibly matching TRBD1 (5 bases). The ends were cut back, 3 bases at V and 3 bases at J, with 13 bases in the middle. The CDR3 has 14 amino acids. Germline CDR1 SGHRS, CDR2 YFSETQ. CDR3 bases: TGCGCCAGCAGCTCACCACAGGATAGCTACGAGCAGTACTTC. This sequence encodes CASSSPQDSYEQYF. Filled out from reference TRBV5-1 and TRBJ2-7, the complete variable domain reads KAGVTQTPRYLIKTRGQQVTLSCSPISGHRSVSWYQQTPGQGLQFLFEYFSETQRNKGNFPGRFSGRQFSNSRSEMNVSTLELGDSALYLCASSSPQDSYEQYFGPGTRLTVT.

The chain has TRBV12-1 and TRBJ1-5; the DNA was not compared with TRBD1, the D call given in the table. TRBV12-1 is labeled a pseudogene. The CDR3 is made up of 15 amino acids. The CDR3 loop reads CARERTGAHGQPQHF. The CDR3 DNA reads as TGTGCCAGGGAACGCACAGGGGCCCACGGTCAGCCCCAGCATTTT.